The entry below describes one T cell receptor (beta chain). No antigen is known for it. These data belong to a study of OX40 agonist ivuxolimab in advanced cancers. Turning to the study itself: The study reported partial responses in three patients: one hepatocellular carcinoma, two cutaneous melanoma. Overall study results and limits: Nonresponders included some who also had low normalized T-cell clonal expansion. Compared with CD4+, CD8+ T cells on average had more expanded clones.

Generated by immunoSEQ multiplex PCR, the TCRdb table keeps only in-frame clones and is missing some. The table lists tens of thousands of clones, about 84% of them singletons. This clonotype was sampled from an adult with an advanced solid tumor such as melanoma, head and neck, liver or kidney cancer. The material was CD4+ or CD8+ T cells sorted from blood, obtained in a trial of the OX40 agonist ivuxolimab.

Written as DNA, the CDR3 is TGTGCCAGCAGGGGGGGGACAGGGAGGAACACTGAAGCTTTCTTT. Protein sequence: CASRGGTGRNTEAFF. The chain carries TRBV28 and TRBJ1-1; 9 nucleotides agree with TRBD1. Losses at the gene ends were 6 bases for V and 1 base for J; bases not matched to a gene: 6. CDR3 size: 15 residues. Looked up from germline, CDR1 is MDHEN and CDR2 is SYDVKM.